This record concerns one TCR beta chain sequence. Its specificity is unknown. CDR1 is SGHTA and CDR2 is FQGTGA in the germline V gene. V lost 4 bases and J 4 bases, leaving 10 bases between the germline ends. There are 13 residues in the CDR3. Profiling relied on immunoSEQ multiplex PCR, and the TCRdb table lists in-frame clones only, not all of them. Among 82,000 or so clones listed, roughly 92% were seen once. This specimen belongs to a study of OX40 agonist ivuxolimab in advanced cancers. The study, taken as a whole, reports: Among patients with partial responses at 0.1-3.0 mg/kg, clonal expansion was among the lowest. Certain nonresponding patients likewise had low normalized T-cell clonal expansion. No antigen was identified for the clonally expanded peripheral T cells. Clonal expansion was seen in CD4+ and CD8+ blood T cells by week 6 at 0.1 to 3.0 mg/kg.

Sequenced material: CD4+ or CD8+ T cells sorted from blood, taken in a trial of the OX40 agonist ivuxolimab. The TCR comes from an adult with an advanced solid tumor such as melanoma, head and neck, liver or kidney cancer. The rearrangement links TRBV7-3 to TRBJ1-1; D is ambiguous. The CDR3 nucleotides are TGTGCCAGCAGCTCCCAAGGTGCCACTGAAGCTTTCTTT. Residues: CASSSQGATEAFF.